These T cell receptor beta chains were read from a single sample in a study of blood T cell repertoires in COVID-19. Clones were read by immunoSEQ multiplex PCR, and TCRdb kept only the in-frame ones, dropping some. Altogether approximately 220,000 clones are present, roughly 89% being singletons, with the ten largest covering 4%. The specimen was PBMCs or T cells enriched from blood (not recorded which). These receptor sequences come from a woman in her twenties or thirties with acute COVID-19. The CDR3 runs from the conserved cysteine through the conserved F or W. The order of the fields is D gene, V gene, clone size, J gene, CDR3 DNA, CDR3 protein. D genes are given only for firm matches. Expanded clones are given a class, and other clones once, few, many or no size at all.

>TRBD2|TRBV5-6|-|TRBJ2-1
TGTGCCAGCAGCTTAGAGCGGGGGCCCAAGCAGTTCTTC
CASSLERGPKQFF
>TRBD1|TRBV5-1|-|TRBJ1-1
TGCGCCAGCTCTGACACTGGGACAGCCCGTGAAGCTTTCTTT
CASSDTGTAREAFF
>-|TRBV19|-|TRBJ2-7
TGTGCCAGTAGACCCGGCAGACCGAAGGCAGGTCCCGATCACTTC
CASRPGRPKAGPDHF
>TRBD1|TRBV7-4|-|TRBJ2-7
TGTGCCAGCAGCTTGGACAGGGGCGAGCAGTACTTC
CASSLDRGEQYF
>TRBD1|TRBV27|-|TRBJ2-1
TGTGCCAGCAGTTTATGGGGGACAGGGGACAATGAGCAGTTCTTC
CASSLWGTGDNEQFF
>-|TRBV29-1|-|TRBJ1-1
TGCAGCGTTGGAGGGCCTGAAGCTTTCTTT
CSVGGPEAFF
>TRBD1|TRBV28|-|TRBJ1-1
TGTGCCAGCAGCGACAGGGGAAGCACTGAAGCTTTCTTT
CASSDRGSTEAFF
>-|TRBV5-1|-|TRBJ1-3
TGCGCCAGCAGCTTGGAAGGGGCTAGCTCTGGAAACACCATATATTTT
CASSLEGASSGNTIYF
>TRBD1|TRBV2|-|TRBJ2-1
TGTGCCAGCCAGGGACAGGGGCTATACAATGAGCAGTTCTTC
CASQGQGLYNEQFF
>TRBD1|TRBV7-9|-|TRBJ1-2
TGTGCCAGCAGCTACGCGGGACAGGGGGCGGTCGGGTACACCTTC
CASSYAGQGAVGYTF
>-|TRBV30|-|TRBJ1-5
TGTGCCTGGAGTGGACAGCCAAATCAGCCCCAGCATTTT
CAWSGQPNQPQHF
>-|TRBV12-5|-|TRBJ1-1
TGTGCTAGTGGTTTGGTGGGAGGGCGGGTGAACACTGAAGCTTTCTTT
CASGLVGGRVNTEAFF
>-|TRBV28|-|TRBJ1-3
TGTGCCAGCAGTCGAGCGGACGGGAGCTCTGGAAACACCATATATTTT
CASSRADGSSGNTIYF
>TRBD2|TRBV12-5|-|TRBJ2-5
TGTGCTAGTGGTCACCTAGCGGGGGCAGAGACCCAGTACTTC
CASGHLAGAETQYF
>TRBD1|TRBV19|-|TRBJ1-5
TGTGCCAGTATTCCAGGGGGGAGAGGCAATCAGCCCCAGCATTTT
CASIPGGRGNQPQHF
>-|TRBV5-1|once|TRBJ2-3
TGCGCCAGCAGCTGGGGACAAGCGGCTAGCACAGATACGCAGTATTTT
CASSWGQAASTDTQYF
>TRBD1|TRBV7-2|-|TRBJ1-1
TGTGCCAGCAGCTTAGAAGGGACAGGGGACACTGAAGCTTTCTTT
CASSLEGTGDTEAFF
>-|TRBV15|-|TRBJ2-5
TGTGCCACCAGCAGAGATGTTTCCGGGGGGCGAGAGACCCAGTACTTC
CATSRDVSGGRETQYF
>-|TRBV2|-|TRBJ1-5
TGTGCCAGCAAAGGAGGGAGCACTCAGCCCCAGCATTTT
CASKGGSTQPQHF
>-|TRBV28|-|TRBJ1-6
TGTGCCAGCACTACAATTCTGGACGGGGATAATTCACCCCTCCACTTT
CASTTILDGDNSPLHF